This record concerns one T cell receptor beta chain sequence. This clone's antigen is unknown. Per-base quality was not reported, and no clone a single base away is much larger than it. This sample is drawn from a study of T-cell memory formation after mild COVID-19 (dated by TCRdb to 2020 to 2022). For the study in its entirety: Most TCR sequence clusters were specific to one of the two donors. In two donors, T-cell clones that expanded and contracted after mild COVID-19 were tracked by sequencing TCRalpha and TCRbeta repertoires over time. Two young, previously healthy adult volunteers, one female and one male, were included in the cohort. Broader findings and caveats from the paper: Balanced CD4/CD8 phenotypes were observed for clones contracting from day 15 to 85, whereas a bias towards CD4+ was observed for a second wave of clones expanding from day 15 to 37. Only a couple of mild cases were covered by the study, and larger cohorts that include severe cases with pre-infection samples were considered necessary. Some responding clones were detected in pre-infection memory, which suggested that pre-existing cross-reactive memory T cells had joined the SARS-CoV-2 response. Contracting CD4+ clones turned up mainly in the CM and EM memory subsets, whereas EMRA was where CD8+ clones were enriched. SARS-CoV-2 specificity was not confirmed for the second-wave clones peaking on day 37.

These reads were obtained on an Illumina NovaSeq 6000. TCRalpha and TCRbeta cDNA libraries were constructed by 5'RACE with constant-segment primers, with sample barcodes and unique molecular identifiers being introduced. Trizol reagent was used to extract RNA from every sample. Amplification of the libraries took two PCR steps, and the second step added a second sample barcode plus Illumina TruSeq adapters. The libraries were sequenced on an Illumina NovaSeq using 2 x 150 bp paired-end reads. The published analysis was carried out like this. Demultiplexing of reads and collapsing into UMI-guided consensus sequences were performed with migec v1.2.7. With mixcr v2.1.11, UMI consensuses were aligned to TRA and TRB V and J templates and assembled into clonotypes. Expanded or contracted clonotypes were those called significant by both edgeR and NoisET, with noise models trained on biological replicates. For edgeR calls, the cutoffs were a false discovery rate-adjusted p below 0.01 and a log2 fold-change threshold of 1. PCA with hierarchical clustering of max-normalized trajectories of the 1000 most abundant clonotypes was used as exploratory dynamics analysis. Each responding clone was given a CD4 or CD8 phenotype based on the CD4+ and CD8+ repertoires, which had been sequenced separately. Through fastp at Q25 and MiXCR, TCRdb rebuilt clones from the public reads, retaining in-frame beta chains. Merged by CDR3 protein, the rows form single entries marked with the most common genes and DNA. These V and J calls rely on TCRdb rather than the paper's analysis. The sample has around 500,000 distinct CDR3 sequences on record, about 20% of them singletons. About 12% of the sample is held by the ten biggest clonotypes.

Counted from cysteine to phenylalanine, this CDR3 has 17 amino acids. Only the CDR3 portion is preserved as DNA: 51 bases, with reading frame beginning at the first base. The germline V gene (reference sequence) yields DFQATT for CDR1 and SNEGSKA for CDR2. Clipping removes 1 base from V and 0 bases from J, with 5 as the unmatched junction base count. PBMCs were isolated by Ficoll-Paque density gradient centrifugation. This TCR was recovered from an adult woman who had mild COVID-19 (a few samples of this study predate the infection). The sample titles of this study are shuffled in the database, so cell type and time point are left out; the donor was told from shared clones. Here the chain combines TRBV20-1 and TRBJ2-3, with TRBD2 identical over 12 junction bases. Sequences were obtained from PBMCs or a T cell subset sorted from them (not recorded which). The bases are TGCAGTGCTAGAGGACTAGCGGGAGCCTCTAGCACAGATACGCAGTATTTT. Translated, this gives CSARGLAGASSTDTQYF.